This T cell receptor beta chain was sequenced during a study of blood T cell repertoires in COVID-19. Study details: Acute and convalescent COVID-19 samples came from the United States, Italy and Spain.

The V end was cut by 1 base, the J end by 9 bases, with 12 bases between. CDR3 length equals 13 residues. The V gene's germline CDR1 is SEHNR and CDR2 FQNEAQ (reference sequence). As processed by the authors: Estimates of nucleated cell counts were drawn from the amplification of reference gene primers. Assay: immunoSEQ multiplex PCR; the TCRdb copy retains only in-frame clones and omits some. V and J calls and clone size follow that table, whereas D and trimming were derived from the DNA. The sample records about 230,000 clones, 70% to 90% being singletons. Participant age was about 18 to 95 years, and participants resided in fewer than 25 US areas.

The receptor was derived from a young man who had recovered from COVID-19. The sample consisted of PBMCs or T cells enriched from blood (not recorded which). The rearrangement links TRBV7-9 to TRBJ1-2; tentative D call: TRBD1 (5 bases). The CDR3 protein is CASSLVSGFSYTF. CDR3 nucleotides: TGTGCCAGCAGCTTAGTGTCAGGGTTTAGCTACACCTTC. The whole variable domain, remainder taken from reference TRBV7-9 and TRBJ1-2, is DTGVSQNPRHKITKRGQNVTFRCDPISEHNRLYWYRQTLGQGPEFLTYFQNEAQLEKSRLLSDRFSAERPKGSFSTLEIQRTEQGDSAMYLCASSLVSGFSYTFGSGTRLTVV.